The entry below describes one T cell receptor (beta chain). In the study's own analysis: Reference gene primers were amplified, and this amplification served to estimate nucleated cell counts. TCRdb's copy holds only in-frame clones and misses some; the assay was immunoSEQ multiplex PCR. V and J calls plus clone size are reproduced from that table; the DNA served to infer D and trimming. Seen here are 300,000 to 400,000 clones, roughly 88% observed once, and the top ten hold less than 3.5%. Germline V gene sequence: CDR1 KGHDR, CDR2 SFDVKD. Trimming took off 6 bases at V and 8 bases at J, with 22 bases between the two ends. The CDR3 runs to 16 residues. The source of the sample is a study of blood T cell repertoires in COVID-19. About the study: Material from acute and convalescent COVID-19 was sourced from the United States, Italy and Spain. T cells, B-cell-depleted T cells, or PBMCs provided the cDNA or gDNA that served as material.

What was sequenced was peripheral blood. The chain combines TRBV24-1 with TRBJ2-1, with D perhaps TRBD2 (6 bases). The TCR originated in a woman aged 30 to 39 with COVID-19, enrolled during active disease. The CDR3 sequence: CATSPSNIAGIDEQFF. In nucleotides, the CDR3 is TGTGCCACCAGTCCAAGCAACATCGCGGGAATCGATGAGCAGTTCTTC.